A single sample is the source of the 23 T cell receptor beta chains below, sequenced in a study of radiation and T cells in renal cell carcinoma. Clones were sequenced by immunoSEQ multiplex PCR, and TCRdb holds only the in-frame ones, with some missing. The table records tens of thousands of clones, about 80% of them present only once. Time point reported: blood 2 weeks post-SBRT. Treatment given: 15 Gy SBRT to primary tumor, nephrectomy 4 weeks later. The starting material was blood, obtained from a patient whose treatment included radiotherapy and nephrectomy. The receptors here all came from a woman aged 70 to 79 with renal cell carcinoma.

The V gene is TRBV29-1, the J gene TRBJ1-3; 7 positions agree with TRBD1. Germline assignment: CDR1 SQVTM and CDR2 ANQGSEA. This CDR3 has 16 amino acids. V shed 6 bases and J 1 base; nucleotides not matched to a gene: 12. CDR3 DNA: TGCAGCGTATCACACGGGGAGGGGGCATCTGGAAACACCATATATTTT. Translated: CSVSHGEGASGNTIYF.

The rearrangement uses TRBV5-8 and TRBJ1-1; tentative D call: TRBD1 (6 bases). This CDR3 is built from 14 residues. CDR1 is SGHTS, CDR2 YDEGEE, per germline. V gave up 5 bases and J gave up 9 bases, with 20 bases separating them. As DNA, the CDR3 is TGTGCCAGCAGTCCGGACAGAATAATCAAACAAGCTTTCTTT. This codes for CASSPDRIIKQAFF.

The chain employs TRBV9 and TRBJ2-1; D not resolved. V lost 0 bases and J lost 4, with 8 bases in between. The V gene's germline CDR1 is SGDLS and CDR2 YYNGEE. This CDR3 has 14 amino acids. As DNA, the CDR3 is TGTGCCAGCAGCGTAGTCCGAGAATACAATGAGCAGTTCTTC. Protein sequence: CASSVVREYNEQFF. Full variable domain (missing parts from reference TRBV9 and TRBJ2-1): DSGVTQTPKHLITATGQRVTLRCSPRSGDLSVYWYQQSLDQGLQFLIQYYNGEERAKGNILERFSAQQFPDLHSELNLSSLELGDSALYFCASSVVREYNEQFFGPGTRLTVL.

The V and J genes are TRBV5-1 and TRBJ1-6; D is unclear. V was pared by 0 bases and J by 0 bases, with 10 bases between. This CDR3 is 17 amino acids long. Germline lookup yields CDR1 SGHRS and CDR2 YFSETQ. The CDR3 DNA is TGCGCCAGCAGCTTGGGATCGGGTAGCTCCTATAATTCACCCCTCCACTTT. It specifies CASSLGSGSSYNSPLHF.

This clone was found once. The chain carries TRBV19 and TRBJ1-1; 7 bases match TRBD1. Trimming took 10 bases from V and 1 from J; bases not matched to a gene: 6. The CDR3 has 13 amino acids. Germline values: CDR1 LNHDA, CDR2 SQIVND (reference sequence). The CDR3 nucleotides are TGTGCCACCGTCAGGGGGACGAACACTGAAGCTTTCTTT. Amino acid sequence: CATVRGTNTEAFF.

This clone was found a few times. V and J are TRBV5-4 and TRBJ2-3; D gene uncertain. Trimming took 4 bases from V and 0 from J, leaving 3 bases between them. The length of the CDR3 is 12 residues. Germline CDR1 is SGHNT and CDR2 is YYREEE (reference sequence). The CDR3 protein is CASSTSTDTQYF. In nucleotides, the CDR3 is TGTGCCAGCAGCACCAGCACAGATACGCAGTATTTT.

This rearrangement joins TRBV6-1 to TRBJ2-1, with 9 bases fitting TRBD1. J was trimmed by 1 base and V by 4 bases; bases with no gene match: 5. The CDR3 has 16 amino acids. Germline assignment: CDR1 MNHNS and CDR2 SASEGT. CDR3 loop: CASSAKGQGSYNEQFF. In nucleotides, the CDR3 is TGTGCCAGCAGTGCGAAGGGACAGGGATCCTACAATGAGCAGTTCTTC.

This clone was seen once. V is TRBV7-2 and J is TRBJ1-5; D not certain. V lost 1 base and J lost 5, with 12 bases in between. Germline loops: CDR1 SGHTA, CDR2 FQGNSA. The CDR3 runs to 15 residues. CDR3 in DNA: TGTGCCAGCAGCTTAGTTAGGGCAGCTGATCAGCCCCAGCATTTT. Residues: CASSLVRAADQPQHF.

The chain recombines TRBV19 with TRBJ2-2, with 8 bases lining up with TRBD1. Looked up from germline, CDR1 is LNHDA and CDR2 is SQIVND (reference sequence). The trim removed 4 bases at V and 6 bases at J, leaving 4 bases unmatched. The CDR3 loop spans 14 amino acids. CDR3 sequence: CASSTGGAPGELFF. CDR3 in DNA: TGTGCCAGTAGTACAGGGGGCGCACCCGGGGAGCTGTTTTTT.

The chain links TRBV5-8 to TRBJ2-6; D possibly uses TRBD1 or TRBD2 (5 bases each). Germline V gene data show CDR1 as SGHTS and CDR2 as YDEGEE. This CDR3 has 17 residues. V was pared by 4 bases and J by 0 bases, with 14 bases between. The CDR3 reads CASSALPGPSGANVLTF. CDR3 coding DNA: TGTGCCAGCAGCGCCTTGCCGGGACCCTCTGGGGCCAACGTCCTGACTTTC.

The rearrangement joins TRBV4-2 to TRBJ1-3; D gene uncertain. The CDR3 extends over 15 amino acids. Trimming shortened V by 1 base and J by 0 bases, and 7 bases separated the two germline ends. Germline CDR1 is LGHNA and CDR2 is YNFKEQ. DNA of the CDR3: TGTGCCAGCAGCCAAGTGTCCGGCTCTGGAAACACCATATATTTT. Protein: CASSQVSGSGNTIYF.

This clone was observed a few times. V gene TRBV19 combines with J gene TRBJ1-5; TRBD1 is a possible D gene (5 bases). CDR1 and CDR2 from the germline V gene are LNHDA and SQIVND (reference sequence). The CDR3 length is 15 residues. Trimming stripped 1 base from V and 6 bases from J, with 13 bases between. The CDR3 DNA is TGTGCCAGTAGTATAGGCAGGGTGGATCGTCAGCCCCAGCATTTT. Translation: CASSIGRVDRQPQHF.

CDR3: CASSYRTGRETQYF. CDR3 DNA: TGTGCCAGCAGCTACCGGACGGGGAGAGAGACCCAGTACTTC. The chain recombines TRBV7-2 with TRBJ2-5; D might be TRBD2 (5 bases). Trimming took 4 bases from V and 4 from J, leaving 13 bases between them. This CDR3 is 14 amino acids long. The V gene's germline CDR1 is SGHTA and CDR2 FQGNSA.

The V call is TRBV2, the J call TRBJ2-1; TRBD1 agrees at 7 bases. The length of the CDR3 is 13 residues. J lost 7 bases, V lost 5 bases, and 5 bases had no gene match. The germline V gene encodes CDR1 SNHLY and CDR2 FYNNEI. CDR3 amino acids: CASSRQGMNEQFF. CDR3 nucleotide sequence: TGTGCCAGCAGTCGACAGGGAATGAATGAGCAGTTCTTC.

The chain is built from TRBV19 and TRBJ1-5; TRBD1 agrees at 7 bases. V was clipped by 8 bases and J by 6 bases; unmatched bases: 10. This CDR3 is built from 14 residues. Germline lookup yields CDR1 LNHDA and CDR2 SQIVND (reference sequence). The CDR3 nucleotides are TGTGCCAGTCAGGACAGGACAGTATCTCAGCCCCAGCATTTT. Its translation is CASQDRTVSQPQHF.

This clone was recorded a few times. V gene TRBV18 combines with J gene TRBJ1-1; D is possibly TRBD1 (6 bases). This CDR3 comprises 12 residues. Germline V gives CDR1 KGHSH, CDR2 LQKENI. V was clipped by 5 bases and J by 11 bases, with 15 bases between them. DNA for the CDR3: TGTGCCAGCTCAAACAACAGGGATTCTGCTTTCTTT. It specifies CASSNNRDSAFF. The full variable domain, completed using reference TRBV18 and TRBJ1-1, is NAGVMQNPRHLVRRRGQEARLRCSPMKGHSHVYWYRQLPEEGLKFMVYLQKENIIDESGMPKERFSAEFPKEGPSILRIQQVVRGDSAAYFCASSNNRDSAFFGQGTRLTVV.

The V call is TRBV6-1, the J call TRBJ1-1; D gene unclear. Germline assignment: CDR1 MNHNS and CDR2 SASEGT. The CDR3 totals 15 residues. Trimming took off 3 bases at V and 7 bases at J, with 18 bases between the two ends. The CDR3 region is CASSDFGRGTDEAFF. CDR3 sequence (DNA): TGTGCCAGCAGTGACTTCGGCCGGGGAACAGATGAAGCTTTCTTT.

The gene calls are TRBV4-1 and TRBJ2-6, with 7 bases lining up with TRBD2. Trimming cost V 4 bases and J 4 bases; bases outside gene matches: 16. This CDR3 is built from 19 residues. Germline V gene data show CDR1 as MGHRA and CDR2 as YSYEKL. CDR3 sequence reads: CASSPYYVGGGKGANVLTF. The DNA of the CDR3 is TGCGCCAGCAGCCCCTACTACGTCGGCGGGGGAAAAGGGGCCAACGTCCTGACTTTC.

This clone showed up just a few times. Additional DNA sequences in this sample encode the identical CDR3. The chain links TRBV5-6 to TRBJ1-5; a weak D match, TRBD1 (6 bases). This CDR3 has 15 residues. V was clipped by 4 bases and J by 3 bases, with 14 bases between them. From germline, CDR1 is SGHDT and CDR2 YYEEEE. The CDR3 DNA reads TGTGCCAGCAGCCTAGGACAGACCCTCAATCAGCCCCAGCATTTT. Protein sequence: CASSLGQTLNQPQHF.

The CDR3 loop is CASSPDSNYGYTF. CDR3 bases: TGTGCCAGCTCACCAGACAGTAACTATGGCTACACCTTC. V is TRBV18 and J is TRBJ1-2; D might be TRBD1 (5 bases). This CDR3 is built from 13 residues. The ends were cut back, 2 bases at V and 1 base at J, with 5 bases in the middle. The germline V gene has CDR1 KGHSH and CDR2 LQKENI.

This chain joins TRBV6-5 and TRBJ1-2; 12 nucleotides agree with TRBD1. The germline gives CDR1 MNHEY, CDR2 SVGAGI. V lost 2 bases and J lost 7; bases outside the gene matches: 5. This CDR3 comprises 15 residues. In DNA form, the CDR3 reads TGTGCCAGCAGTTACCGGGACAGGGGGCTCGGTGGCTACACCTTC. Translating it yields CASSYRDRGLGGYTF.

V gene TRBV9 combines with J gene TRBJ2-3; 8 bases agree with TRBD2. The ends lost 4 bases at V and 6 bases at J; junction bases unmatched: 16. Germline V CDR1 and CDR2: SGDLS, YYNGEE. This CDR3 is built from 17 residues. The CDR3 loop is CASSPSTLADRADTQYF. The CDR3 DNA reads as TGTGCCAGCAGCCCATCGACACTAGCGGACCGGGCGGATACGCAGTATTTT.

The gene calls are TRBV19 and TRBJ1-5, with D perhaps TRBD1 (5 bases). Germline V lookup: CDR1 LNHDA, CDR2 SQIVND (reference sequence). Trimming removed 11 bases from V and 5 bases from J, with 16 bases in between. CDR3 length equals 13 residues. In DNA form, the CDR3 reads TGTGCCTCCTTGGGGGGGGTCCATCAGCCCCAGCATTTT. This encodes CASLGGVHQPQHF.